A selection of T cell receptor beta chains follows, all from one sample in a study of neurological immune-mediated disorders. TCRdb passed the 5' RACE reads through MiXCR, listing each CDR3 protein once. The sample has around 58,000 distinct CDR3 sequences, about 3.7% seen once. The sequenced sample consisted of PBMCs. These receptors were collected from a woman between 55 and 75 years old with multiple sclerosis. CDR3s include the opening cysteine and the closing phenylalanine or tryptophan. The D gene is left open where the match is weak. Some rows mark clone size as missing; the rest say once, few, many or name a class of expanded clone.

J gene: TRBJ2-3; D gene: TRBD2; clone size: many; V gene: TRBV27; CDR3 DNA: TGTGCCAGCAGTTTTCCAGCGGGAGTCGGCGATACGCAGTATTTT; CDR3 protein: CASSFPAGVGDTQYF
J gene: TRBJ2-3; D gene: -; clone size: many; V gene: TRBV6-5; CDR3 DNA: TGTGCCAGCAGTCCACTACCAAGAGCAGATACGCAGTATTTT; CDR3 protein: CASSPLPRADTQYF
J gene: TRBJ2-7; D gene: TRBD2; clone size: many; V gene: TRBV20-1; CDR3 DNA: TGCAGTGCGATGGCGGCTAGCGGGAAATTCGAGCAGTACTTC; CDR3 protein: CSAMAASGKFEQYF
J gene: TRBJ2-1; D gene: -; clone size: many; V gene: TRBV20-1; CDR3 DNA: TGCAGTGCCCCAACAGGGTTCCCTTACAATGAGCAGTTCTTC; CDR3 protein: CSAPTGFPYNEQFF
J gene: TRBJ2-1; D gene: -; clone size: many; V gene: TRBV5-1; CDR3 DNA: TGCGCCAGCAGATATGCGGGCAATGAGCAGTTCTTC; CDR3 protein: CASRYAGNEQFF
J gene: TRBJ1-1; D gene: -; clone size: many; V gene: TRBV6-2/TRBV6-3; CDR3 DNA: TGTGCCAGCAGTAAGGATGACACGCGCACTGAAGCTTTCTTT; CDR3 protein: CASSKDDTRTEAFF
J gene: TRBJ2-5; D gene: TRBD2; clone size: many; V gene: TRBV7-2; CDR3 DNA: TGTGCCAGCAGCTCCCTAGCGGGAGGGACTCAAGAGACCCAGTACTTC; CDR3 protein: CASSSLAGGTQETQYF
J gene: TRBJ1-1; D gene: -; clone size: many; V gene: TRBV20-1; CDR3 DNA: TGCAGTGCTAGACATCCGAACACTGAAGCTTTCTTT; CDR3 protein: CSARHPNTEAFF
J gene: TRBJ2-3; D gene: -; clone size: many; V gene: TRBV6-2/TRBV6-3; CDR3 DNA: TGTGCCAGCAGTAGGACAGATACGCAGTATTTT; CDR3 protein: CASSRTDTQYF
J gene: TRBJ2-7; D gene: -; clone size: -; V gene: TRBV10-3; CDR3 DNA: TGTGCCATCAGTGATTTGAAGGGTAACTACGAGCAGTACTTC; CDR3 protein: CAISDLKGNYEQYF
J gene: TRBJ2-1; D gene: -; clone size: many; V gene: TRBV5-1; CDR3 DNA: TGCGCCAGCAGCTTAATGGCGTCCAGCTCCTACAATGAGCAGTTCTTC; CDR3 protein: CASSLMASSSYNEQFF
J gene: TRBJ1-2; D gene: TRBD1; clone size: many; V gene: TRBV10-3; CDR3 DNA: TGTGCCATCAGCCCAGGACAGGGCCGCTATGGCTACACCTTC; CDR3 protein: CAISPGQGRYGYTF
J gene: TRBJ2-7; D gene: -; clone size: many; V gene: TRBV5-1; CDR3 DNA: TGCGCCAGCAGCGTACAGGAACTCTCCTACGAGCAGTACTTC; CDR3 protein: CASSVQELSYEQYF
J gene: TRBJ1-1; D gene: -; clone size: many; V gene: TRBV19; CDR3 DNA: TGTGCCAGTATCCTAGGGGGGAACACTGAAGCTTTCTTT; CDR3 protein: CASILGGNTEAFF
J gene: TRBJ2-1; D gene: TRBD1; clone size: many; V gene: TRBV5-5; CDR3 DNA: TGTGCCAGCAGCCTTAGGACAGGGAGAGGGCAGTTCTTC; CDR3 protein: CASSLRTGRGQFF
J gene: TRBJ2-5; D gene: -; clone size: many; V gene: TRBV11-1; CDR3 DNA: TGTGCCAGCAGCTCAAACCCTGGGGAGACCCAGTACTTC; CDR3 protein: CASSSNPGETQYF
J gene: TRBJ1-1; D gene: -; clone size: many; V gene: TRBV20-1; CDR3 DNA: TGCAGTGCTAGAATGAGGAACACTGAAGCTTTCTTT; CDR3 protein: CSARMRNTEAFF
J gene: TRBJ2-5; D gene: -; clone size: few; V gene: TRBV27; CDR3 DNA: TGTGCCAGCAGTTTTTTGGGCAGGCAGCAAGAGACCCAGTACTTC; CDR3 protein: CASSFLGRQQETQYF
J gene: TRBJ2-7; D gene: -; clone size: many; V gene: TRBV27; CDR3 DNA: -; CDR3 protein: CASSSGPLGEQYF
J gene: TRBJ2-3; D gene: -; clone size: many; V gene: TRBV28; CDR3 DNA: TGTGCCAGTAGAGGGTGGGGAACAGATACGCAGTATTTT; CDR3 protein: CASRGWGTDTQYF
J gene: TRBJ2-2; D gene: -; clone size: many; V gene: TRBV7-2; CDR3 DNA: TGTGCCAGCAGCTTAGATCGGGTGGTCGGGGAGCTGTTTTTT; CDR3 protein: CASSLDRVVGELFF
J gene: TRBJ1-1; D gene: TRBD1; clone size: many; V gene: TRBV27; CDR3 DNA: TGTGCCAGCAGTTTTCCGGGACAGGGGAGGGCTGAAGCTTTCTTT; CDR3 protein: CASSFPGQGRAEAFF
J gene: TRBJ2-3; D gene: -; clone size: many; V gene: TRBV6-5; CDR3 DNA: TGTGCCAGCAGTTACTGGGGAGTATACAATACGCAGTATTTT; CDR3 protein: CASSYWGVYNTQYF
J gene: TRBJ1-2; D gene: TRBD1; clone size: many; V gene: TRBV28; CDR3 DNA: TGTGCCAGCGCCCGAGGGACAGGATCCTATGGCTACACCTTC; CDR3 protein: CASARGTGSYGYTF
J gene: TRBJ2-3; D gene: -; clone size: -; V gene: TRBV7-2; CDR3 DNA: TGTGCCAGCAGCTTCGGGACGCTAAGCACAGATACGCAGTATTTT; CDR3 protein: CASSFGTLSTDTQYF
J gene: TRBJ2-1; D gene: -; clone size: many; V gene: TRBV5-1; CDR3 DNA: TGCGCCAGCAGTCGATTCAGTGCGAATTTCGATGAGCAGTTCTTC; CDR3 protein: CASSRFSANFDEQFF
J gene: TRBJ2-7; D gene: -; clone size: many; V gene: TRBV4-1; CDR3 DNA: TGCGCCAGCAGCCAAGATGTGGCTGCGTCCGAGCAGTACTTC; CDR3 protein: CASSQDVAASEQYF
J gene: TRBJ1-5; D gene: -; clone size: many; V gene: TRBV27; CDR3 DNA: TGTGCCAGCAGTTTTCAGGGACACAGAAATCAGCCCCAGCATTTT; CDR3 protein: CASSFQGHRNQPQHF